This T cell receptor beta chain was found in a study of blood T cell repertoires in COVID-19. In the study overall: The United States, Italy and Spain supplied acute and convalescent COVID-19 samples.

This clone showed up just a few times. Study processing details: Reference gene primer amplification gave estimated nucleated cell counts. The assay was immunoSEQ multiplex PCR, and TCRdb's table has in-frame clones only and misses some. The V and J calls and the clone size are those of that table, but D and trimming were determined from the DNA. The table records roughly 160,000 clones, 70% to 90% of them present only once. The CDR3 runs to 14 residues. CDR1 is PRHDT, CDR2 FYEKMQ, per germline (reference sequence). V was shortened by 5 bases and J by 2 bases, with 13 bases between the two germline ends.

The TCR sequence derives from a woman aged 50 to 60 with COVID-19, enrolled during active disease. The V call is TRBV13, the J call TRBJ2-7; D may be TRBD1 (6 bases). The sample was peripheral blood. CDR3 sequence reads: CASSPGQPTYEQYF. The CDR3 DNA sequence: TGTGCCAGCAGCCCCGGACAGCCTACCTACGAGCAGTACTTC.